The 7 T cell receptor beta chains listed next were all sequenced from one sample in a study of control samples from healthy donors and cancer patients. Assay: immunoSEQ multiplex PCR; the TCRdb copy retains only in-frame clones and omits some. The data show about 51,000 clones, around nine tenths seen once. Sequencing was carried out using PBMCs. These receptors all come from a man between 50 and 59 years old with head and neck cancer.

This clone was picked up a small number of times. The rearrangement uses TRBV28 and TRBJ1-2, with 9 bases aligning to TRBD1. The V segment lost 3 bases and the J segment 0 bases; nucleotides outside the gene matches: 17. Germline V lookup: CDR1 MDHEN, CDR2 SYDVKM. CDR3 length: 20 amino acids. In DNA, the CDR3 is TGTGCCAGCAGTTTTTTCCACACTAACAGGGGGCACCTTACTAACTATGGCTACACCTTC. This translates into CASSFFHTNRGHLTNYGYTF.

J is TRBJ2-1 and V is TRBV6-2 or TRBV6-3; TRBD2 aligns across 14 bases. Germline lookup yields CDR1 MNHEY and CDR2 SVGEGT. CDR3 length: 18 amino acids. The junction had 11 bases not matched to a gene; V was cut back by 2 bases and J by 8 bases. The CDR3 bases are TGTGCCAGCAGTTACCTCCGACTAGCGGGGGGGCCCGGGGATGAGCAGTTCTTC. Protein product: CASSYLRLAGGPGDEQFF.

The chain has TRBV7-8 and TRBJ1-1, with TRBD1 as a possible D gene (6 bases). The length of the CDR3 is 14 residues. Germline V gene data show CDR1 as SGHVS and CDR2 as FQNEAQ. Trimming shortened V by 7 bases and J by 6 bases, and 18 bases separated the two germline ends. The CDR3 here is CASNMGAALAEAFF. The CDR3 DNA follows: TGTGCCAGCAACATGGGGGCCGCTCTGGCTGAAGCTTTCTTT.

This clone was recorded only once. The chain employs TRBV3-1 (or the pseudogene TRBV3-2) and TRBJ2-7; D not resolved. Germline V gene data show CDR1 as LGHDT and CDR2 as YNNKEL (reference sequence). This CDR3 region has 12 residues. V lost 6 bases and J lost 5, with 11 bases in between. The CDR3 bases are TGTGCCAGCAGTCGACTGACGCACGAGCAGTACTTC. Protein product: CASSRLTHEQYF.

The V call is TRBV28, the J call TRBJ2-7, with unresolved D. The ends were cut back, 1 base at V and 1 base at J, with 2 bases in the middle. The CDR3 sequence is 12 residues long. CDR1 and CDR2 from the germline V gene are MDHEN and SYDVKM. CDR3: CASSLSSYEQYF. CDR3 in DNA: TGTGCCAGCAGTTTATCGTCCTACGAGCAGTACTTC.

V usage is TRBV18 and J usage is TRBJ2-7, with 7 bases identical to TRBD1. The CDR3 length is 14 residues. The germline gives CDR1 KGHSH, CDR2 LQKENI. Germline trimming cut 3 bases from V and 0 bases from J; bases unmatched to any gene: 2. CDR3 residues: CASSPRDSSYEQYF. The CDR3 DNA reads as TGTGCCAGCTCACCTCGGGACAGCTCCTACGAGCAGTACTTC.

CDR3 coding DNA: TGTGCCAGTAGTGCTGTGCAGGGAACCCCTTACGAGCAGTACTTC. Translation gives CASSAVQGTPYEQYF. The genes are TRBV19 and TRBJ2-7; the D gene is possibly TRBD1 (5 bases). Germline assignment: CDR1 LNHDA and CDR2 SQIVND (reference sequence). The CDR3 spans 15 residues. The germline V and J ends were trimmed by 5 bases and 4 bases, with 18 bases remaining between them.